This is a list of T cell receptor beta chains from one sample in a study of CD8+ T cells in alopecia areata. Assay: immunoSEQ multiplex PCR; the TCRdb copy retains only in-frame clones and omits some. The sample lists 150,000 to 200,000 clones, 58% occurring once. Sample: CD4+ T cells sorted from blood, taken at week 24, from a patient treated with tofacitinib. Receptors originate from a human donor with alopecia areata. CDR3s include the opening cysteine and the closing phenylalanine or tryptophan. A D gene is named only where the DNA matches it firmly. Clone size is given for some rows only: seen once, a few or many times, or a class if the clone is expanded.

once TRBJ2-1 TRBD2 TRBV18 CASSPPQAGWYEQFF TGTGCCAGCTCACCACCTCAAGCGGGGTGGTATGAGCAGTTCTTC
few TRBJ2-7 NA TRBV19 CASSLAGGTSYEQYF TGTGCCAGTAGTCTCGCCGGAGGAACTTCCTACGAGCAGTACTTC
few TRBJ2-3 NA TRBV29-1 CSLLSSGDTQYF TGCAGCCTGCTCTCCTCCGGAGATACGCAGTATTTT
NA TRBJ1-2 TRBD1 TRBV2 CASSDPGQGRGYTF TGTGCCAGCAGTGACCCGGGACAGGGACGTGGCTACACCTTC
NA TRBJ2-3 TRBD1 TRBV5-1 CASSFDRGGDTQYF TGCGCCAGCAGCTTCGACAGGGGAGGAGATACGCAGTATTTT
NA TRBJ2-3 NA TRBV28 CASSSDTQYF TGTGCCAGCAGTTCGGATACGCAGTATTTT
few TRBJ2-3 NA TRBV5-1 CASSLNGGTDTQYF TGCGCCAGCAGCTTGAACGGGGGCACAGATACGCAGTATTTT
NA TRBJ2-6 NA TRBV4-1 CASSAGANVLTF TGCGCCAGCAGCGCCGGGGCCAACGTCCTGACTTTC
NA TRBJ2-2 NA TRBV5-1 CASSLETVGTGELFF TGCGCCAGCAGCTTGGAGACAGTGGGGACCGGGGAGCTGTTTTTT
NA TRBJ1-6 NA TRBV6-5 CASRKTGTRNSPLHF TGTGCCAGCAGGAAGACAGGAACGCGTAATTCACCCCTCCACTTT
NA TRBJ2-7 TRBD1 TRBV11-1 CASSLSQGAFYEQYF TGTGCCAGCAGCTTAAGCCAGGGGGCTTTCTACGAGCAGTACTTC
NA TRBJ2-7 NA TRBV7-9 CASSLGLRQGSREQYF TGTGCCAGCAGCTTAGGTCTGCGGCAGGGAAGTCGCGAGCAGTACTTC
NA TRBJ2-1 NA TRBV7-9 CASSLDRIHNEQFF TGTGCCAGCAGCTTAGACAGGATCCACAATGAGCAGTTCTTC
few TRBJ1-1 NA TRBV25-1 CASRDGGPEAFF TGTGCCAGCAGGGACGGTGGGCCTGAAGCTTTCTTT
once TRBJ2-2 NA TRBV11-2 CASSPPPSTNTGELFF TGTGCCAGCAGCCCTCCCCCTTCGACTAACACCGGGGAGCTGTTTTTT
NA TRBJ2-7 NA TRBV18 CASSPQGPNSDEQYF TGTGCCAGCTCACCTCAAGGGCCCAATTCGGACGAGCAGTACTTC
NA TRBJ1-2 NA TRBV4-3 CASSQEDTYGYTF TGCGCCAGCAGCCAAGAAGACACCTATGGCTACACCTTC
NA TRBJ2-5 TRBD2 TRBV30 CAWSEGLAGAETQYF TGTGCCTGGAGTGAGGGACTAGCGGGAGCGGAGACCCAGTACTTC
NA TRBJ2-7 NA TRBV2 CASSTHYEQYF TGTGCCAGCAGCACACACTACGAGCAGTACTTC
NA TRBJ2-3 TRBD1 TRBV27 CASSRQGKPTDTQYF TGTGCCAGCAGCCGACAGGGAAAACCCACAGATACGCAGTATTTT
NA TRBJ2-7 TRBD2 TRBV11-2 CASSPTSGYEQYF TGTGCCAGCAGCCCGACTAGCGGCTACGAGCAGTACTTC
NA TRBJ2-6 NA TRBV6-6 CASSLLRGNGANVLTF TGTGCCAGCAGCCTACTACGTGGGAATGGGGCCAACGTCCTGACTTTC
NA TRBJ2-5 NA TRBV7-2 CASSGGPWETQYF TGTGCCAGCAGCGGGGGGCCCTGGGAGACCCAGTACTTC
NA TRBJ1-2 NA TRBV5-1 CASSPRQNYGYTF TGCGCCAGCAGTCCCCGACAGAACTATGGCTACACCTTC
NA TRBJ2-3 NA TRBV6-5 CASSYGQGRATQYF TGTGCCAGCAGTTACGGGCAGGGCAGGGCTACGCAGTATTTT
NA TRBJ2-5 TRBD2 TRBV7-2 CASSQIGGLPETQYF TGTGCCAGCAGTCAAATTGGGGGACTACCAGAGACCCAGTACTTC
NA TRBJ1-1 NA TRBV29-1 CSVSAGLGYTEAFF TGCAGCGTTTCAGCAGGACTAGGTTACACTGAAGCTTTCTTT
few TRBJ2-4 NA TRBV7-2 CASSQGGIGAKNIQYF TGTGCCAGCAGCCAGGGGGGCATTGGAGCCAAAAACATTCAGTACTTC
few TRBJ1-5 NA TRBV29-1 CSVGIGGRNQPQHF TGCAGCGTGGGGATCGGGGGGCGCAATCAGCCCCAGCATTTT
NA TRBJ1-2 TRBD1 TRBV27 CASSSRDSLRGYTF TGTGCCAGCAGTTCCCGGGACAGCCTGAGAGGCTACACCTTC
NA TRBJ2-5 TRBD2 TRBV4-3 CASSDSGSLQETQYF TGCGCCAGCAGCGATAGCGGGTCCCTACAAGAGACCCAGTACTTC
NA TRBJ2-1 NA TRBV4-1 CASSQGRDSSYNEQFF TGCGCCAGCAGCCAAGGCAGGGATAGCTCCTACAATGAGCAGTTCTTC
NA TRBJ2-7 TRBD2 TRBV5-1 CASSFTGGPYEQYF TGCGCCAGCAGCTTTACGGGAGGGCCCTACGAGCAGTACTTC
few TRBJ2-7 NA TRBV5-4 CASSLDQAYEQYF TGTGCCAGCAGCTTGGATCAGGCTTACGAGCAGTACTTC
NA TRBJ2-6 TRBD1 TRBV2 CASSEATGAGANVLTF TGTGCCAGCAGTGAAGCAACAGGGGCCGGGGCCAACGTCCTGACTTTC
NA TRBJ1-6 NA TRBV7-3 CATGASYNSPLHF TGTGCGACGGGGGCATCCTATAATTCACCCCTCCACTTT
NA TRBJ2-1 NA TRBV9 CASSVASESYNEQFF TGTGCCAGCAGCGTAGCCAGCGAGTCCTACAATGAGCAGTTCTTC
once TRBJ2-3 TRBD2 TRBV2 CASRKLAGVTDTQYF TGTGCCAGCAGGAAACTAGCGGGGGTTACAGATACGCAGTATTTT
few TRBJ2-5 NA TRBV5-1 CASSLSGPLETQYF TGCGCCAGCAGCTTGTCGGGGCCCCTGGAGACCCAGTACTTC
NA TRBJ2-7 TRBD1 TRBV27 CATGFTGAYEQYF TGTGCCACCGGTTTCACAGGGGCCTACGAGCAGTACTTC
once TRBJ1-2 TRBD1 TRBV30 CAWSVDRVGGYTF TGTGCCTGGAGTGTGGACAGGGTGGGAGGCTACACCTTC
NA TRBJ2-3 NA TRBV4-2 CASSQGKDGADTQYF TGTGCCAGCAGCCAAGGGAAAGACGGGGCAGATACGCAGTATTTT
few TRBJ2-7 NA TRBV28 CASSFPPLNEQYF TGTGCCAGCAGTTTCCCGCCACTGAACGAGCAGTACTTC
few TRBJ2-1 NA TRBV6-5 CASSYRQVTHEQFF TGTGCCAGCAGTTACCGACAGGTGACCCATGAGCAGTTCTTC
few TRBJ2-3 NA TRBV27 CASSRRPTDTQYF TGTGCCAGCAGTCGCCGGCCCACAGATACGCAGTATTTT
NA TRBJ2-3 NA TRBV7-6 CASTSSYNTDTQYF TGTGCCAGCACCAGCTCATACAACACAGATACGCAGTATTTT
NA TRBJ2-4 TRBD1 TRBV2 CASSARQGQGANIQYF TGTGCCAGCAGTGCAAGACAGGGACAGGGGGCAAACATTCAGTACTTC
once TRBJ2-4 TRBD1 TRBV30 CAWRKQGATNIQYF TGTGCCTGGAGGAAACAGGGGGCGACAAACATTCAGTACTTC
few TRBJ2-1 TRBD2 TRBV30 CAWSRLAASYNEQFF TGTGCCTGGAGTAGACTAGCGGCCTCCTACAATGAGCAGTTCTTC
few TRBJ2-5 TRBD1 TRBV30 CAWKDRARETQYF TGTGCCTGGAAAGACAGGGCCAGGGAGACCCAGTACTTC
NA TRBJ1-2 NA TRBV27 CASSRRVYDYGYTF TGTGCCAGCAGCCGACGGGTGTACGACTATGGCTACACCTTC
few TRBJ2-5 TRBD1 TRBV6-5 CASSGQAQETQYF TGTGCCAGCAGCGGACAGGCCCAAGAGACCCAGTACTTC
NA TRBJ1-2 TRBD1 TRBV6-6 CASRDPGQNYGYTF TGTGCCAGCAGGGATCCGGGACAGAACTATGGCTACACCTTC
NA TRBJ2-5 NA TRBV27 CASRKSGKETQYF TGTGCCAGCAGGAAATCAGGAAAAGAGACCCAGTACTTC
NA TRBJ2-2 NA TRBV5-1 CASSLEANTGELFF TGCGCCAGCAGCTTGGAGGCGAACACCGGGGAGCTGTTTTTT
NA TRBJ1-5 NA TRBV5-5 CASSLPGTEQPQHF TGTGCCAGCAGCTTGCCAGGTACGGAACAGCCCCAGCATTTT
NA TRBJ1-2 NA TRBV10-3 CAISVDGTYGYTF TGTGCCATCAGTGTGGACGGTACCTATGGCTACACCTTC
few TRBJ2-5 NA TRBV2 CASTPSRGQETQYF TGTGCCAGCACCCCTTCGAGGGGTCAAGAGACCCAGTACTTC